The subject of this entry is one TCR beta chain. Per the study methods: The assay estimated nucleated cells by amplifying reference gene primers. Sequencing used immunoSEQ multiplex PCR; TCRdb keeps in-frame clones, though not all of them. V, J and clone size were drawn from that table, and D and trimming were deduced from the DNA. The data hold about 170,000 clones, with roughly 80% observed a single time. CDR1 is SGHRS, CDR2 YFSETQ, per germline. The CDR3 contains 11 residues. V was pared by 4 bases and J by 10 bases, with 9 bases between. This sample was taken from a study of blood T cell repertoires in COVID-19. Study in general: Samples taken during acute and convalescent COVID-19 were collected in the United States, Italy and Spain. Sample material is recorded as cDNA or gDNA derived from T cells, B-cell-depleted T cells, or PBMCs.

The origin of this receptor is a human donor with acute or convalescent COVID-19. The donor label of this sample is uncertain. The J gene is TRBJ2-1, the V gene TRBV5-1; tentative D call: TRBD1 (6 bases). The sequenced sample was peripheral blood. The chain's CDR3 is CASSLGTEQFF. CDR3 bases: TGCGCCAGCAGCCTGGGGACAGAGCAGTTCTTC.